The 24 T cell receptor beta chains listed next were all sequenced from one sample in a study of blood T cells in healthy people across ages (dated by TCRdb to 2013 to 2016). The library relied on 5' RACE. Sequenced using an Illumina HiSeq 2500. A second roughly 7 to 12 cycle PCR used a sample-barcoded 5' primer and a J-beta primer mix. TCRdb ran its own pipeline on the public reads, namely fastp trimming at Q25 and MiXCR clone calling, and kept in-frame beta chains. Duplicate CDR3 protein sequences are folded into a single record with the most common DNA and genes. The sample table lists 550,000 to 750,000 distinct CDR3 sequences, around a fifth of them with a count of one. 3% to 4% of the sample is held by the ten biggest clonotypes. Input material: blood. These receptors were taken from an older man in good health.

This clonotype was counted between two and nine times. This sequence joins TRBV7-9 and TRBJ2-7; D is unresolved. The CDR3 contains 13 residues. Between the trimmed V and J ends, which lost 5 bases and 2 bases, there was a span of 10 bases. Germline V gives CDR1 SEHNR, CDR2 FQNEAQ (reference sequence). DNA of the CDR3: TGTGCCAGCAGCAATGACGGAGCCTACGAGCAGTACTTC. Its translation: CASSNDGAYEQYF. Combining the CDR3 with reference TRBV7-9 and TRBJ2-7 gives the whole variable domain DTGVSQNPRHKITKRGQNVTFRCDPISEHNRLYWYRQTLGQGPEFLTYFQNEAQLEKSRLLSDRFSAERPKGSFSTLEIQRTEQGDSAMYLCASSNDGAYEQYFGPGTRLTVT.

The chain uses TRBV7-4 and TRBJ2-7; TRBD2 matches 7 bases. The CDR3 is made up of 14 amino acids. V lost 3 bases, J lost 4 bases, and 6 bases stayed unmatched. Germline CDR1 is SGHVT and CDR2 is SQSDAQ. CDR3 loop: CASSFTGTIYEQYF. In DNA, the CDR3 is TGTGCCAGCAGCTTCACCGGGACTATTTACGAGCAGTACTTC.

In its sample, this clonotype was seen a few times. V is TRBV20-1 and J is TRBJ2-7, with a tentative D call TRBD1 (5 bases). In germline, CDR1 is DFQATT, CDR2 SNEGSKA (reference sequence). The CDR3 is 14 residues long. Trimming stripped 3 bases from V and 1 base from J, with 13 bases between. The CDR3 coding sequence is TGCAGTGCTAGCCCCCGGGCAGGGTCCTACGAGCAGTACTTC. This encodes CSASPRAGSYEQYF.

This clonotype was seen only a few times. The junction does not match germline at one end; this may be a read error. The CDR3 region has the DNA TGTGCCAGTAGTTTACAGGGGGCGAAAGGTTCACCCATCCACTTT. Its protein is CASSLQGAKGSPIHF. The J gene is TRBJ1-6, the V gene TRBV19; 9 bases fit TRBD1. Germline CDR1 is LNHDA and CDR2 is SQIVND (reference sequence). The CDR3 covers 15 residues.

The chain is built from TRBV20-1 and TRBJ2-3; D gene uncertain. From germline, CDR1 is DFQATT and CDR2 SNEGSKA (reference sequence). This CDR3 contains 14 residues. Trimming stripped 0 bases from V and 1 base from J, with 8 bases between. In nucleotides, the CDR3 is TGCAGTGCTAGAGATAATCTGCGCACAGATACGCAGTATTTT. Translated, it gives CSARDNLRTDTQYF.

The chain combines TRBV5-6 with TRBJ2-5; D remains ambiguous. The DNA end is a closer match to TRBJ2-1, so the J assignment may be wrong. The CDR3 runs 14 residues. Germline-derived CDR1 and CDR2 are SGHDT and YYEEEE. The CDR3 sequence is CASSLRVARNEQFF. CDR3 sequence (DNA): TGTGCCAGCAGCTTGCGTGTGGCGCGCAATGAGCAGTTCTTC.

This clonotype turned up a few times. The genes are TRBV3-1 and TRBJ2-4, with TRBD2 as a possible D gene (6 bases). This CDR3 has 16 residues. Germline CDR1 and CDR2: LGHDT and YNNKEL (reference sequence). Trimming left V 4 bases short and J 11 bases short, with 24 bases between. CDR3 nucleotide sequence: TGTGCCAGCAGCCGCTCTATATCTGGAGGGACCCTGCTTCAGTACTTC. It codes for CASSRSISGGTLLQYF. Filled out from reference TRBV3-1 and TRBJ2-4, the complete variable domain reads DTAVSQTPKYLVTQMGNDKSIKCEQNLGHDTMYWYKQDSKKFLKIMFSYNNKELIINETVPNRFSPKSPDKAHLNLHINSLELGDSAVYFCASSRSISGGTLLQYFGAGTRLSVL.

This clonotype was picked up a small number of times. V is TRBV6-5 and J is TRBJ1-4; TRBD1 is a possible D gene (6 bases). CDR3 size: 14 residues. CDR1 is MNHEY, CDR2 SVGAGI, per germline. V was shortened by 0 bases and J by 7 bases, with 9 bases between the two germline ends. The CDR3: CASSYSRGTEKLFF. In nucleotides, the CDR3 is TGTGCCAGCAGTTACTCCAGGGGTACTGAAAAACTGTTTTTT.

This clonotype was seen only a few times. The genes are TRBV12-3 or TRBV12-4 and TRBJ2-7; D is unresolved. This CDR3 comprises 14 residues. Between the trimmed V and J ends, which lost 1 base and 0 bases, there was a span of 7 bases. DNA of the CDR3: TGTGCCAGCAGTTTAGGGACCTACTCCTACGAGCAGTACTTC. Protein: CASSLGTYSYEQYF.

The chain combines TRBV11-2 with TRBJ2-4; 12 bases line up with TRBD2. In germline, CDR1 is SGHAT, CDR2 FQNNGV. This CDR3 has 17 residues. Unmatched junction bases numbered 5, after V lost 5 bases and J lost 0 bases. The CDR3, as DNA: TGTGCCAGCAGCCCTAGACTAGCGGGGGTAGCCAAAAACATTCAGTACTTC. Amino acids: CASSPRLAGVAKNIQYF.

This clonotype has more than one count but fewer than ten. V and J are TRBV2 and TRBJ1-2; D is unclear. With 1 base removed from V and 8 bases from J, the gap between germline ends came to 11 bases. CDR1 is SNHLY and CDR2 is FYNNEI in the germline V gene. CDR3 length: 13 residues. CDR3 coding DNA: TGTGCCAGCAGTGAAGATCTGGGTAGCGGCTACACCTTC. Its translation is CASSEDLGSGYTF. The variable domain in full, completed from reference TRBV2 and TRBJ1-2, reads EPEVTQTPSHQVTQMGQEVILRCVPISNHLYFYWYRQILGQKVEFLVSFYNNEISEKSEIFDDQFSVERPDGSNFTLKIRSTKLEDSAMYFCASSEDLGSGYTFGSGTRLTVV.

The chain employs TRBV29-1 and TRBJ2-3; D remains ambiguous. The length of the CDR3 is 12 residues. V gave up 2 bases and J gave up 4 bases, with 7 bases separating them. The V gene's germline CDR1 is SQVTM and CDR2 ANQGSEA. The CDR3 is CSVERGPDTQYF. CDR3 nucleotide sequence: TGCAGCGTTGAACGAGGACCAGATACGCAGTATTTT.

The chain links TRBV7-9 to TRBJ2-1; 12 bases map to TRBD2. J was trimmed by 5 bases and V by 5 bases; bases with no gene match: 4. This CDR3 is 15 amino acids long. Germline CDR1 reads SEHNR; CDR2 reads FQNEAQ (reference sequence). CDR3 sequence reads: CASSLWTSGDNEQFF. The CDR3 coding sequence is TGTGCCAGCAGCCTATGGACTAGCGGGGACAATGAGCAGTTCTTC.

This clonotype was seen more than once but under ten times. The CDR3 DNA reads TGTGCCAGCAGCTTAGTGCCAGGCCATGAAAAACTGTTTTTT. This encodes CASSLVPGHEKLFF. The V gene is TRBV7-2, the J gene TRBJ1-4; D is unclear. Trimming cost V 1 base and J 6 bases, with 9 bases left between them. The CDR3 sequence is 14 residues long. The germline V gene encodes CDR1 SGHTA and CDR2 FQGNSA.

The chain joins TRBV7-3 to TRBJ1-1; unclear D gene. V was trimmed by 5 bases and J by 1 base, leaving 14 bases between them. Germline-derived CDR1 and CDR2 are SGHTA and FQGTGA. The CDR3 contains 15 residues. Here the CDR3 reads CASSLRVSRNTEAFF. The CDR3 nucleotides read TGTGCCAGCAGCCTACGGGTATCTCGGAACACTGAAGCTTTCTTT.

This chain links TRBV20-1 with TRBJ2-3; 7 nucleotides align to TRBD2. Looked up from germline, CDR1 is DFQATT and CDR2 is SNEGSKA (reference sequence). The CDR3 totals 17 residues. After removal of 5 bases from V and 0 bases from J, the junction contained 14 bases not matched to a gene. The CDR3 DNA sequence: TGCAGTGCTTTATACCGCTCCAGCGGGACTAGCACAGATACGCAGTATTTT. Its translation is CSALYRSSGTSTDTQYF.

A few counts support this clonotype. CDR3 in amino acids: CAISESWRSSTDTQYF. The CDR3 DNA reads TGTGCCATCAGTGAGTCGTGGCGGTCTAGCACAGATACGCAGTATTTT. The chain links TRBV10-3 to TRBJ2-3; D unresolved. Trimming removed 0 bases at V and 0 bases at J, with 10 bases between. The germline CDR1 and CDR2 sequences are ENHRY and SYGVKD. The CDR3 extends over 16 amino acids.

V gene TRBV12-3 or TRBV12-4 combines with J gene TRBJ2-1; D is ambiguous. The CDR3 runs 13 residues. Trimming pared 2 bases from V and 8 bases from J, leaving 10 bases between. CDR3 sequence (DNA): TGTGCCAGCAGTTTAAGTATCCGCTATGAGCAGTTCTTC. It codes for CASSLSIRYEQFF.

V gene TRBV5-8 combines with J gene TRBJ2-5; 8 nucleotides agree with TRBD1. This CDR3 has 14 amino acids. Germline V gene data show CDR1 as SGHTS and CDR2 as YDEGEE. V was pared by 3 bases and J by 3 bases, with 4 bases of the junction left unmatched. The CDR3 protein is CASSSRTGKETQYF. The CDR3 region has the DNA TGTGCCAGCAGCTCTAGGACAGGGAAAGAGACCCAGTACTTC.

This clonotype was observed a handful of times. This may be a read error: a much more frequent sequence differs by one nucleotide. This chain links TRBV28 with TRBJ2-5; D not resolved. The closer fit of TRBJ2-7 to the DNA end suggests the J call may be wrong. In germline, CDR1 is MDHEN, CDR2 SYDVKM. The length of the CDR3 is 16 residues. CDR3 nucleotide sequence: TGTGCCAGCATCCTAAATCCGTCCGGCCTTTCCCACGAGCAGTACTTC. This codes for CASILNPSGLSHEQYF.

J is TRBJ2-5 and V is TRBV28; 8 nucleotides agree with TRBD1. The end of the DNA fits TRBJ2-7 better, so the J call may be wrong. The germline V gene has CDR1 MDHEN and CDR2 SYDVKM. This CDR3 comprises 15 residues. The CDR3 protein is CASSSKTGGPYEQYF. In nucleotides, the CDR3 is TGTGCCAGCAGTAGCAAAACAGGGGGACCCTACGAGCAGTACTTC.

The CDR3 reads CSAAGDTNEKLFF. The CDR3, as DNA: TGCAGTGCTGCAGGGGATACTAATGAAAAACTGTTTTTT. This chain links TRBV20-1 with TRBJ1-4; D may be TRBD1 (6 bases). The ends were cut back, 5 bases at V and 2 bases at J, with 9 bases in the middle. The CDR3 has 13 residues. CDR1 and CDR2 from the germline V gene are DFQATT and SNEGSKA (reference sequence).

The V and J genes are TRBV5-1 and TRBJ2-5; D is possibly TRBD2 (5 bases). CDR3 size: 13 residues. Looked up from germline, CDR1 is SGHRS and CDR2 is YFSETQ. Trimming pared 2 bases from V and 4 bases from J, leaving 9 bases between. Here the CDR3 reads CASSFSGPETQYF. DNA of the CDR3: TGCGCCAGCAGCTTCAGCGGCCCAGAGACCCAGTACTTC.

This clonotype was seen more than once but under ten times. This sequence joins TRBV5-1 and TRBJ2-1; D remains unclear. The better agreement between TRBJ2-5 and the DNA end casts doubt on the J call. The CDR3 is 14 residues long. The germline CDR1 and CDR2 sequences are SGHRS and YFSETQ. Here the CDR3 reads CASSLVASPETQYF. For the CDR3, the DNA is TGCGCCAGCAGCTTGGTTGCTAGTCCAGAGACCCAGTACTTC.